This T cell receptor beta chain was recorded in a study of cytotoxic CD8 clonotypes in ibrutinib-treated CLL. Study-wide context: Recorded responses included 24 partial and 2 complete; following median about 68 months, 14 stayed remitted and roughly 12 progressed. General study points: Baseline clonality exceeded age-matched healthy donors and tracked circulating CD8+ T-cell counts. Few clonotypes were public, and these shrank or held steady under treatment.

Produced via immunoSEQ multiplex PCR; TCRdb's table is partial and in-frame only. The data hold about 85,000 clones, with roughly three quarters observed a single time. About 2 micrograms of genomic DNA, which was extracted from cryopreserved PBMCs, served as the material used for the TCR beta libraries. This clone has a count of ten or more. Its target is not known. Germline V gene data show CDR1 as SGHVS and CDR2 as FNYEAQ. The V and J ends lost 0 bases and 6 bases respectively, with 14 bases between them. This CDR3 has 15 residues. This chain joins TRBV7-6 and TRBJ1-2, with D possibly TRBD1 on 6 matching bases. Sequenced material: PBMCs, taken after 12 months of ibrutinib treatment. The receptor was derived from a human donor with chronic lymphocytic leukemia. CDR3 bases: TGTGCCAGCAGCTTAGCGCCGGGGGGCGCGGATGGCTACACCTTC. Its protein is CASSLAPGGADGYTF. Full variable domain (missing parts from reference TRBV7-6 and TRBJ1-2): GAGVSQSPRYKVTKRGQDVALRCDPISGHVSLYWYRQALGQGPEFLTYFNYEAQQDKSGLPNDRFSAERPEGSISTLTIQRTEQRDSAMYRCASSLAPGGADGYTFGSGTRLTVV.